This T cell receptor beta chain was retrieved from a study of cytomegalovirus exposure and HLA in healthy donors. General study results and limits: Researchers catalogued some 160 TCR beta chains as cytomegalovirus-associated. Researchers left out some V segments, among them TRBV6-2 and TRBV6-3, as indistinguishable. Fewer N-insertions (relative to the 666-donor mean) were reportedly seen in an Asian-associated ancestry cluster in a later analysis.

This CDR3 spans 16 amino acids. Between the trimmed V and J ends, which lost 7 bases and 0 bases, there was a span of 19 bases. The V gene's germline CDR1 is SSHAT and CDR2 FNYEAQ (reference sequence). 60 Vbeta and 13 Jbeta primers were used in PCR. Data came from immunoSEQ multiplex PCR; TCRdb stores just in-frame clones and leaves some out. The sample includes 180,000 or so clones, 82% seen only once; the top ten take roughly 1.5%. Remarks on this clone: Its specificity is unknown.

Sequencing was carried out using PBMCs. The V call is TRBV7-7, the J call TRBJ2-7; D possibly corresponds to TRBD1 (6 bases). The clonotype originates from a male donor in good health and CMV-seronegative. CDR3 nucleotides: TGTGCCAGCAACAAACCACGGACAGAACACTCCTACGAGCAGTACTTC. Translating gives CASNKPRTEHSYEQYF. The entire variable domain, with the rest obtained from reference TRBV7-7 and TRBJ2-7, is as follows: GAGVSQSPRYKVTKRGQDVTLRCDPISSHATLYWYQQALGQGPEFLTYFNYEAQPDKSGLPSDRFSAERPEGSISTLTIQRTEQRDSAMYRCASNKPRTEHSYEQYFGPGTRLTVT.